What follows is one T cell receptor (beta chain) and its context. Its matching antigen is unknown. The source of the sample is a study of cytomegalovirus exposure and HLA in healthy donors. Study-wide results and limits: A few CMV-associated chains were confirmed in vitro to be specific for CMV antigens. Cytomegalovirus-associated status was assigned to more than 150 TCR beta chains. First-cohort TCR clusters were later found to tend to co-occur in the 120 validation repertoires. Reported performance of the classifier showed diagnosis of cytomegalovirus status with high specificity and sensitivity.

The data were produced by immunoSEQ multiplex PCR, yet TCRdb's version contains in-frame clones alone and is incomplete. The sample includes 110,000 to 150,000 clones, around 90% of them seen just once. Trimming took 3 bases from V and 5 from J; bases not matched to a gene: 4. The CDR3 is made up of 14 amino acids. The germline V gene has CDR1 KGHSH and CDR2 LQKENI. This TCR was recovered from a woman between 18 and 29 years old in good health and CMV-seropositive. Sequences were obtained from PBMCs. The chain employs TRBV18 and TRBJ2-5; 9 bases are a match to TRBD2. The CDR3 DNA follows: TGTGCCAGCTCACCGACTAGCGGATATGAGACCCAGTACTTC. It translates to CASSPTSGYETQYF.